These T cell receptor beta chains were read from a single sample in a study of CD8+CD57+ T cells in acquired aplastic anemia. TCRdb reprocessed the reads via MiXCR and lists one record per CDR3 protein. Among around 200,000 distinct CDR3 sequences listed, around 49% were seen once. Sequenced input: sorted CD4+, CD8+, or CD8+CD57+ T cells (not recorded which) from PBMCs. These receptors were collected from a human donor with aplastic anemia. The CDR3 runs from the conserved cysteine through the conserved F or W. The D gene is left open where the match is weak. Some rows mark clone size as missing; the rest say once, few, many or name a class of expanded clone.

>TRBV10-3|once|TRBD2|TRBJ2-7
TGTGCCATCAGGCCCACTAGCGGGATAGCCTACGAGCAGTACTTC
CAIRPTSGIAYEQYF
>TRBV25-1|.|.|TRBJ2-7
TGTGCCAGCAGATCAGGGTTATTCTACGAGCAGTACTTC
CASRSGLFYEQYF
>TRBV10-2|.|.|TRBJ1-6
TGCGCCAGCAGTGACGTCGCCAATTCACCCCTCCACTTT
CASSDVANSPLHF
>TRBV12-3/TRBV12-4|.|.|TRBJ1-1
TGTGCCAGTGAGAGAAGATTGAACACTGGAGCTTTCTTT
CASERRLNTGAFF
>TRBV29-1|once|.|TRBJ1-3
TGCAGCGTCGCGGACCGAAGCTCTGGAAACACCATATATTTT
CSVADRSSGNTIYF
>TRBV6-1|.|TRBD1|TRBJ2-5
TGTGCCAGCTTGAGGGGGCTTCAAGAGACCCAGTACTTC
CASLRGLQETQYF
>TRBV6-5|many|.|TRBJ2-6
TGTGCCAGCAGAACAAGACACTGGAGCTCTGGGGCCAACGTCCTGACTTTC
CASRTRHWSSGANVLTF
>TRBV20-1|once|.|TRBJ1-3
TGCAGTGCTCCTCCGGGACGCAGCTCTGGAAACACCATATATTTT
CSAPPGRSSGNTIYF
>TRBV7-3|.|.|TRBJ2-1
TGTGCCAGCAGCCTCGGGGGCGGCCGATCCTGGGATGAGCAGTTCTTC
CASSLGGGRSWDEQFF
>TRBV5-1|few|TRBD1|TRBJ2-7
TGCGCCAGCAGCTTGTTGACAGGGAACGAGCAGTACTTC
CASSLLTGNEQYF
>TRBV14|many|.|TRBJ2-1
TGTGCCAGCAGCCAAGAGGGGAGGTATAGCTTCTACAATGAGCAGTTCTTC
CASSQEGRYSFYNEQFF